Shown below are 22 T cell receptor beta chains from a single sample sequenced in a study of monozygotic twins with inflammatory bowel disease. TCRdb re-called the 5' RACE reads and catalogs CDR3 proteins one per entry, DNA excluded. The table counts about 210,000 distinct CDR3 sequences; 1.6% lies in the top ten. Sequencing was done on a sample of blood. The receptors derive from a human donor with ulcerative colitis or Crohn's disease, or a healthy co-twin of an affected twin (not recorded which).

The V gene is TRBV6-1, the J gene TRBJ1-5. The CDR3 consists of 15 residues. Germline CDR1 reads MNHNS; CDR2 reads SASEGT. CDR3: CASKNQLGSNQPQHF.

This rearrangement joins TRBV20-1 to TRBJ1-5. The CDR3 has 14 residues. Germline V CDR1 and CDR2: DFQATT, SNEGSKA (reference sequence). CDR3 sequence: CSSRVAGVGQPQHF.

The chain uses TRBV15 and TRBJ2-7; TCRdb calls TRBD1, which cannot be checked without DNA. Germline assignment: CDR1 LNHNV and CDR2 YYDKDF (reference sequence). This CDR3 is built from 15 residues. CDR3 protein: CATSYGTGVSYEQYF.

V usage is TRBV5-1 and J usage is TRBJ2-2; TCRdb designates TRBD1, a call that cannot be tested without DNA. The CDR3 is 16 residues long. Germline CDR1 and CDR2: SGHRS and YFSETQ. The CDR3 loop reads CASSLADSRLTGELFF. The variable domain in full, with the rest retrieved from reference TRBV5-1 and TRBJ2-2, is KAGVTQTPRYLIKTRGQQVTLSCSPISGHRSVSWYQQTPGQGLQFLFEYFSETQRNKGNFPGRFSGRQFSNSRSEMNVSTLELGDSALYLCASSLADSRLTGELFFGEGSRLTVL.

The chain uses TRBV5-1 and TRBJ2-7. This CDR3 comprises 15 residues. Per germline, CDR1 SGHRS and CDR2 YFSETQ. This CDR3 reads CASSLSTGNPYEQYF.

V and J are TRBV5-5 and TRBJ2-5. Germline-derived CDR1 and CDR2 are SGHKS and YYEKEE (reference sequence). This CDR3 is 14 amino acids long. The CDR3 spells CASTLIGSQETQYF.

The chain couples TRBV9 to TRBJ2-1; TCRdb's D gene call, TRBD1, goes unchecked for lack of DNA. The CDR3 runs 16 residues. Germline assignment: CDR1 SGDLS and CDR2 YYNGEE. CDR3 region: CASSVTSWAGMGEQSF.

This chain uses TRBV7-9 with TRBJ1-5. CDR3 length: 15 amino acids. Germline V lookup: CDR1 SEHNR, CDR2 FQNEAQ (reference sequence). CDR3 in amino acids: CASSSTEDGLKPQHF.

This chain links TRBV12-3 or TRBV12-4 with TRBJ1-2. The CDR3 consists of 13 residues. Here the CDR3 reads CASSAGEGDGYTF.

The chain has TRBV3-1 and TRBJ1-1. The CDR3 is made up of 16 amino acids. Germline CDR1 reads LGHDT; CDR2 reads YNNKEL (reference sequence). CDR3 in amino acids: CASSYSLGYMNTEAFF.

The chain uses TRBV7-9 and TRBJ1-1. CDR1 and CDR2 from the germline V gene are SEHNR and FQNEAQ (reference sequence). CDR3 length equals 16 residues. Here the CDR3 reads CASSFWGPPMNTEAFF.

The chain joins TRBV11-2 to TRBJ1-5; the TCRdb D gene call, TRBD1, has no DNA to confirm it. The germline V gene has CDR1 SGHAT and CDR2 FQNNGV. This CDR3 region has 14 residues. CDR3 in amino acids: CASSLAGGYQPQHF.

The V gene is TRBV6-5, the J gene TRBJ1-3. CDR3 length equals 13 residues. Germline V gene lookup returns CDR1 MNHEY and CDR2 SVGAGI. CDR3 residues: CASTVVSGNTIYF.

This sequence joins TRBV12-3 or TRBV12-4 and TRBJ1-6. The CDR3 runs 15 residues. This chain's CDR3 is CASTPREGRNSPLHF.

The rearrangement uses TRBV5-5 and TRBJ2-5; TCRdb designates TRBD1, a call that cannot be tested without DNA. In germline, CDR1 is SGHKS, CDR2 YYEKEE (reference sequence). This CDR3 comprises 18 residues. The CDR3 region is CASSLVPRQGGYQETQYF.

The chain joins TRBV5-5 to TRBJ2-2; checking the TCRdb D call of TRBD1 is not possible without DNA. CDR3 length: 15 residues. Germline V gene sequence: CDR1 SGHKS, CDR2 YYEKEE (reference sequence). CDR3 sequence reads: CASSWTGEGSGELFF.

The V gene is TRBV11-3, the J gene TRBJ1-5; TCRdb returns TRBD1, unconfirmable since there is no DNA. Germline CDR1 is SGHNT and CDR2 is YENEEA. This CDR3 contains 16 residues. CDR3 protein: CASRGKGGYSNQPQHF.

This chain uses TRBV20-1 with TRBJ1-2; the TCRdb call, TRBD1, lacks DNA for checking. The CDR3 loop spans 14 amino acids. CDR1 is DFQATT and CDR2 is SNEGSKA in the germline V gene (reference sequence). CDR3 amino acids: CSASSGQGDYGYTF.

The V call is TRBV9, the J call TRBJ2-5; no DNA is available, so the TRBD2 call from TCRdb remains unchecked. The CDR3 loop spans 14 amino acids. The germline gives CDR1 SGDLS, CDR2 YYNGEE. The CDR3 loop is CASSAPSGGETQYF.

This CDR3 is CASSLKTSSGGSDTQYF. The V and J genes are TRBV3-1 and TRBJ2-3; TCRdb returns TRBD2, unconfirmable since there is no DNA. The CDR3 spans 17 residues. The germline V gene encodes CDR1 LGHDT and CDR2 YNNKEL (reference sequence).

The rearrangement joins TRBV10-3 to TRBJ1-5; the D call from TCRdb, TRBD1, cannot be confirmed without DNA. The CDR3 totals 16 residues. Germline V gives CDR1 ENHRY, CDR2 SYGVKD. CDR3 region: CAISAGVAGEDQPQHF.

The chain has TRBV12-3 or TRBV12-4 and TRBJ1-2. CDR3 length equals 13 residues. The CDR3 protein is CASSFSGNYGYTF.